Listed here are 32 T cell receptor beta chains from one sample, sequenced in a study of blood T cell repertoires in COVID-19 (dated by TCRdb to the early 2020s). The library was generated by the immunoSEQ multiplex PCR assay. TCRdb limited this immuneACCESS table to in-frame rearrangements with V and J called. A share of clones is missing; checked studies link under half to unresolved V genes, and the rest is unexplained. The sample records over 350,000 clones, more than 85% of which are singletons. The ten largest clones add up to 0.7% to 0.95% of the sample. The sample was PBMCs or T cells enriched from blood (not recorded which). The receptors derive from a woman aged 40 to 55 who had been exposed to COVID-19.

The V call is TRBV5-8, the J call TRBJ1-6; the D gene is possibly TRBD1 (6 bases). This CDR3 has 17 amino acids. The ends were cut back, 4 bases at V and 5 bases at J, with 19 bases in the middle. CDR1 is SGHTS, CDR2 YDEGEE, per germline. The DNA of the CDR3 is TGTGCCAGCAGCCACCGCGGGGGGGGACACCATAATTCACCCCTCCACTTT. Protein product: CASSHRGGGHHNSPLHF.

The V call is TRBV11-2, the J call TRBJ1-1; TRBD1 aligns across 7 bases. The germline CDR1 and CDR2 sequences are SGHAT and FQNNGV. CDR3 length equals 15 residues. The V gene end was trimmed by 6 bases and the J gene end by 1 base; junction bases not matched to a gene: 8. CDR3 residues: CASRLPGQRNTEAFF. The CDR3 DNA reads as TGTGCCAGCAGGCTTCCGGGACAGAGGAACACTGAAGCTTTCTTT.

The V and J genes are TRBV29-1 and TRBJ1-1, with 9 bases that match TRBD1. Germline V gene data show CDR1 as SQVTM and CDR2 as ANQGSEA. Trimming removed 6 bases from V and 1 base from J; junction bases left unmatched: 3. CDR3 length: 13 amino acids. This CDR3 reads CSVGQGKNTEAFF. The CDR3 DNA follows: TGCAGCGTCGGACAGGGGAAGAACACTGAAGCTTTCTTT.

The rearrangement links TRBV28 to TRBJ1-5, with a weak D call TRBD1 (6 bases). V shed 5 bases and J shed 5 bases, with 16 bases lying between them. Germline V CDR1 and CDR2: MDHEN, SYDVKM. CDR3 size: 15 residues. The CDR3, as DNA: TGTGCCAGCAGTCCGACCACAGGGAGGGATCAGCCCCAGCATTTT. Protein: CASSPTTGRDQPQHF.

CDR3: CASSPRTPGQGYQPQHF. CDR3 nucleotide sequence: TGTGCCAGCTCACCTAGAACCCCGGGACAGGGGTATCAGCCCCAGCATTTT. The chain combines TRBV18 with TRBJ1-5, with 10 bases lining up with TRBD1. V shed 3 bases, J shed 5 bases, and the junction held 10 bases outside the gene matches. CDR3 length: 17 amino acids. Germline values: CDR1 KGHSH, CDR2 LQKENI.

The chain employs TRBV7-3 and TRBJ1-6, with a possible D match to TRBD1 (6 bases). Germline assignment: CDR1 SGHTA and CDR2 FQGTGA. The V and J ends lost 2 bases and 9 bases respectively, with 11 bases between them. CDR3 length: 14 residues. The chain's CDR3 is CASSLGGASSPLHF. The CDR3 coding sequence is TGTGCCAGCAGCTTAGGGGGGGCTAGTTCACCCCTCCACTTT.

The chain joins TRBV7-8 to TRBJ2-1; the match to TRBD2 covers 7 bases. The V segment lost 3 bases and the J segment 9 bases; nucleotides outside the gene matches: 17. The CDR3 is 17 residues long. Germline CDR1 SGHVS, CDR2 FQNEAQ. As DNA, the CDR3 is TGTGCCAGCAGCTTGCCGCTACGACTAGCCCCTTACGGTGAGCAGTTCTTC. Its translation: CASSLPLRLAPYGEQFF.

This sequence joins TRBV14 and TRBJ2-1; 13 bases line up with TRBD2. The germline V gene has CDR1 SGHDN and CDR2 FVKESK. The CDR3 extends over 15 amino acids. Unmatched junction bases numbered 2, after V lost 2 bases and J lost 7 bases. This CDR3 reads CASSQQLAGGNEQFF. The DNA for the CDR3 is TGTGCCAGCAGCCAACAACTAGCGGGGGGGAATGAGCAGTTCTTC.

The chain carries TRBV6-5 and TRBJ1-2; weak D call: TRBD1 (5 bases). CDR3 length: 13 residues. Deletions cut 0 bases from V and 4 bases from J, with 6 bases between. CDR1 MNHEY and CDR2 SVGAGI come from the germline V gene. In DNA, the CDR3 is TGTGCCAGCAGTTACTCGACAGCCTATGGCTACACCTTC. Translated, it gives CASSYSTAYGYTF.

V is TRBV6-5 and J is TRBJ2-7, with D perhaps matching TRBD2 (6 bases). Germline values: CDR1 MNHEY, CDR2 SVGAGI. Trimming stripped 2 bases from V and 3 bases from J, with 11 bases between. The CDR3 is 14 residues long. CDR3 in DNA: TGTGCCAGCAGTTACGGAGCGGGTCTCTACGAGCAGTACTTC. It translates to CASSYGAGLYEQYF.

The genes are TRBV7-2 and TRBJ1-4; D remains ambiguous. V shed 5 bases and J shed 10 bases, with 20 bases lying between them. CDR1 is SGHTA, CDR2 FQGNSA, per germline. CDR3 size: 15 residues. CDR3 loop: CASSGGSGVKGKLFF. The CDR3 nucleotides read TGTGCCAGCAGCGGCGGATCCGGGGTAAAGGGAAAACTGTTTTTT.

This rearrangement joins TRBV5-4 to TRBJ1-1; possible D gene TRBD1, 5 bases. CDR1 is SGHNT and CDR2 is YYREEE in the germline V gene (reference sequence). Trimming pared 3 bases from V and 4 bases from J, leaving 16 bases between. The CDR3 is 15 amino acids. CDR3 bases: TGTGCCAGCAGCTCCCCCGGCAGGGTTGGCACTGAAGCTTTCTTT. It codes for CASSSPGRVGTEAFF.

The rearrangement joins TRBV7-2 to TRBJ2-1, with 7 bases fitting TRBD1. V trimming: 5 bases; J trimming: 2 bases; junction bases outside the gene matches: 15. The CDR3 loop spans 18 amino acids. Germline lookup yields CDR1 SGHTA and CDR2 FQGNSA. CDR3 nucleotides: TGTGCCAGCAGCCAGCATAGTATACAGGGGAAAACCTACAATGAGCAGTTCTTC. Translating gives CASSQHSIQGKTYNEQFF. Based on the CDR3 plus reference TRBV7-2 and TRBJ2-1, the full variable domain is GAGVSQSPSNKVTEKGKDVELRCDPISGHTALYWYRQSLGQGLEFLIYFQGNSAPDKSGLPSDRFSAERTGGSVSTLTIQRTQQEDSAVYLCASSQHSIQGKTYNEQFFGPGTRLTVL.

This clone showed up just a few times. This rearrangement joins TRBV19 to TRBJ2-2; 8 bases are shared with TRBD1. J was trimmed by 5 bases and V by 5 bases; bases with no gene match: 7. CDR1 is LNHDA, CDR2 SQIVND, per germline (reference sequence). This CDR3 comprises 15 residues. Here the CDR3 DNA reads TGTGCCAGTAGTGTGGACAGGGTCCTAACCGGGGAGCTGTTTTTT. It codes for CASSVDRVLTGELFF.

The chain carries TRBV7-9 and TRBJ1-2; D uncertain. Germline assignment: CDR1 SEHNR and CDR2 FQNEAQ (reference sequence). V was clipped by 5 bases and J by 2 bases, with 12 bases between them. The CDR3 spans 14 residues. CDR3 sequence (DNA): TGTGCCAGCAGCAGAGACTCGTACAACTATGGCTACACCTTC. Translating it yields CASSRDSYNYGYTF.

The rearrangement uses TRBV10-3 and TRBJ1-2; possibly TRBD1 for D (5 bases). V shed 10 bases and J shed 7 bases, with 13 bases lying between them. The CDR3 loop spans 11 amino acids. Germline V gives CDR1 ENHRY, CDR2 SYGVKD. The CDR3 protein is CATQGGSGYTF. The CDR3 DNA is TGTGCCACCCAGGGAGGGAGTGGCTACACCTTC.

The rearrangement uses TRBV30 and TRBJ2-1, with D tentatively TRBD2 (7 bases). The V gene's germline CDR1 is GTSNPN and CDR2 SVGIG (reference sequence). V was clipped by 5 bases and J by 5 bases, with 19 bases between them. The CDR3 runs to 15 residues. CDR3 bases: TGTGCCTGGGGCCGGGGGGCGCGGGCAAACAATGAGCAGTTCTTC. Its protein is CAWGRGARANNEQFF.

This sequence joins TRBV4-2 and TRBJ2-2; TRBD2 agrees at 15 bases. Germline CDR1 reads LGHNA; CDR2 reads YNFKEQ. The CDR3 extends over 17 amino acids. The V and J ends lost 4 bases and 5 bases, in that order; junction bases with no gene match: 5. The CDR3, as DNA: TGTGCCAGCAGCCGTGGACTAGCGGGAGGGGGAACCGGGGAGCTGTTTTTT. This gives the protein CASSRGLAGGGTGELFF.

CDR3 DNA: TGTGCCAGCAGTGACCACAGGGGCGAGCAGTACTTC. As protein: CASSDHRGEQYF. The chain carries TRBV2 and TRBJ2-7, with 7 bases fitting TRBD1. Per germline, CDR1 SNHLY and CDR2 FYNNEI. The CDR3 length is 12 residues. The junction had 2 bases not matched to a gene; V was cut back by 3 bases and J by 6 bases.

This chain joins TRBV11-3 and TRBJ2-1; TRBD1 agrees at 7 bases. CDR1 and CDR2 (germline): SGHNT, YENEEA. CDR3 length: 14 amino acids. V gave up 7 bases and J gave up 3 bases; unmatched junction bases: 6. The CDR3 sequence is CASTFGTVYNEQFF. CDR3 coding DNA: TGTGCCAGCACCTTTGGGACAGTCTACAATGAGCAGTTCTTC.

The chain is built from TRBV7-9 and TRBJ1-1; 12 bases are shared with TRBD1. Trimming took 3 bases from V and 1 from J; bases not matched to a gene: 9. In germline, CDR1 is SEHNR, CDR2 FQNEAQ (reference sequence). CDR3 length: 18 amino acids. Here the CDR3 reads CASSFIMGQGARNTEAFF. In DNA form, the CDR3 reads TGTGCCAGCAGCTTTATTATGGGACAGGGGGCACGGAACACTGAAGCTTTCTTT.

The chain links TRBV3-1 (or the pseudogene TRBV3-2) to TRBJ2-2, with TRBD2 identical over 11 bases. The J segment lost 4 bases and the V segment lost 4 bases, leaving 11 bases of the junction unmatched. The CDR3 has 18 amino acids. Germline CDR1 LGHDT, CDR2 YNNKEL (reference sequence). This chain's CDR3 is CASSRFIAGGPGTGELFF. The DNA of the CDR3 is TGTGCCAGCAGCCGATTTATAGCGGGGGGGCCCGGCACCGGGGAGCTGTTTTTT.

This clone has just one count. This chain links TRBV24-1 with TRBJ2-5; 14 bases map to TRBD2. CDR3 size: 16 residues. V was pared by 3 bases and J by 4 bases, with 3 bases of the junction left unmatched. Germline assignment: CDR1 KGHDR and CDR2 SFDVKD. The CDR3 region is CATSDGGLAGVETQYF. CDR3 sequence (DNA): TGTGCCACCAGTGATGGGGGACTAGCGGGGGTAGAGACCCAGTACTTC.

V and J are TRBV6-2 or TRBV6-3 and TRBJ2-3; 7 nucleotides align to TRBD1. This CDR3 region has 16 residues. V shed 5 bases and J 0 bases; nucleotides not matched to a gene: 8. Germline V gene sequence: CDR1 MNHEY, CDR2 SVGEGT. Here the CDR3 reads CASSQPDRSSTDTQYF. CDR3 nucleotides: TGTGCCAGCAGTCAACCGGACAGGTCGAGCACAGATACGCAGTATTTT.

The rearrangement uses TRBV24-1 and TRBJ2-3, with TRBD2 identical over 8 bases. With V trimmed by 6 bases and J by 6 bases, 4 bases remained unmatched. The CDR3 contains 13 residues. Germline CDR1 reads KGHDR; CDR2 reads SFDVKD. CDR3 sequence (DNA): TGTGCCACCAGTAGCGGGGGTTTCGATACGCAGTATTTT. Protein sequence: CATSSGGFDTQYF.

The chain links TRBV14 to TRBJ1-3, with D unresolved. Between the trimmed V and J ends, which lost 4 bases and 4 bases, there was a span of 8 bases. From germline, CDR1 is SGHDN and CDR2 FVKESK. The CDR3 covers 13 residues. CDR3 DNA: TGTGCCAGCAGCCCTAGGCTGGGAAACACCATATATTTT. Amino acids: CASSPRLGNTIYF.

V is TRBV7-2 and J is TRBJ2-7; 11 bases are a match to TRBD1. From germline, CDR1 is SGHTA and CDR2 FQGNSA. V dropped 8 bases and J dropped 5; count of bases not matched to a gene: 5. The CDR3 is 13 amino acids. CDR3 loop: CASGDRGINEQYF. Written as DNA, the CDR3 is TGTGCCAGCGGGGACAGGGGGATCAACGAGCAGTACTTC.

The J gene is TRBJ2-3, the V gene TRBV4-1; tentatively, D is TRBD2 (5 bases). The CDR3 is 13 residues long. Trimming took 3 bases from V and 4 from J, leaving 8 bases between them. Germline CDR1 reads MGHRA; CDR2 reads YSYEKL. The CDR3 here is CASSQELADTQYF. CDR3 nucleotide sequence: TGCGCCAGCAGCCAGGAACTAGCAGATACGCAGTATTTT.

This rearrangement joins TRBV30 to TRBJ1-1; 7 bases fit TRBD1. CDR1 and CDR2 from the germline V gene are GTSNPN and SVGIG (reference sequence). There are 16 residues in the CDR3. CDR3 sequence: CVAFIFSRGVNTEAFF. For the CDR3, the DNA is TGTGTCGCCTTCATCTTCTCCAGGGGGGTGAACACTGAAGCTTTCTTT.

This clone has just one count. The chain couples TRBV11-3 to TRBJ2-7; 8 positions match TRBD1. Losses at the gene ends were 5 bases for V and 1 base for J; bases not matched to a gene: 7. The CDR3 runs to 15 residues. Germline values: CDR1 SGHNT, CDR2 YENEEA. The CDR3 DNA reads TGTGCCAGCAGCCCAGGGGGCGCTGGTTCCTACGAGCAGTACTTC. Protein sequence: CASSPGGAGSYEQYF. Full variable domain (remainder filled in from reference TRBV11-3 and TRBJ2-7): EAGVVQSPRYKIIEKKQPVAFWCNPISGHNTLYWYLQNLGQGPELLIRYENEEAVDDSQLPKDRFSAERLKGVDSTLKIQPAELGDSAVYLCASSPGGAGSYEQYFGPGTRLTVT.

The rearrangement joins TRBV7-3 to TRBJ2-5; weak D call: TRBD1 (5 bases). This CDR3 contains 13 residues. V lost 6 bases and J 5 bases, leaving 13 bases between the germline ends. CDR1 is SGHTA and CDR2 is FQGTGA in the germline V gene. CDR3 nucleotide sequence: TGTGCCAGCAGTTACGGACAAGGGGAGACCCAGTACTTC. It translates to CASSYGQGETQYF.

The V and J genes are TRBV10-3 and TRBJ2-7, with 7 bases matching TRBD1. CDR1 is ENHRY, CDR2 SYGVKD, per germline. The CDR3 runs 14 residues. Trimming removed 0 bases from V and 4 bases from J; junction bases left unmatched: 3. CDR3 in DNA: TGTGCCATCAGTGAGTCGTACAGGGGATACGAGCAGTACTTC. Protein sequence: CAISESYRGYEQYF.